One and the same sample provided the 5 T cell receptor beta chains below, sequenced in a study of Ad26.COV2.S vaccination and SARS-CoV-2 variants. Indicated treatment: around 19 received Ad26.COV2.S at low or high dose, single or two shots; about 5 received placebo; per-sample allocation not given. Sampling happened 63 days after the first vaccine or placebo injection. Assay used: immunoSEQ multiplex PCR; TCRdb lists only in-frame clones, some missing. The sample has roughly 460,000 clones, roughly 87% seen once. This specimen was peripheral blood, taken in a trial of Ad26.COV2.S vaccine versus placebo. The origin of the receptors is a person between 18 and 65 years old who received the Ad26.COV2.S COVID-19 vaccine or a placebo.

V is TRBV5-1 and J is TRBJ1-1, with D perhaps matching TRBD1 (6 bases). Germline-derived CDR1 and CDR2 are SGHRS and YFSETQ. CDR3 length: 15 amino acids. The ends were cut back, 2 bases at V and 0 bases at J, with 11 bases in the middle. CDR3 loop: CASSFSGGLNTEAFF. DNA for the CDR3: TGCGCCAGCAGCTTTAGTGGGGGCCTGAACACTGAAGCTTTCTTT.

The chain is built from TRBV9 and TRBJ1-2, with 9 bases fitting TRBD1. The CDR3 runs to 14 residues. V shed 7 bases, J shed 8 bases, and the junction held 12 bases outside the gene matches. CDR1 is SGDLS and CDR2 is YYNGEE in the germline V gene. In DNA, the CDR3 is TGTGCCAGCCACACGGGACAGGGTGTCGGGGGCTACACCTTC. It translates to CASHTGQGVGGYTF.

The V call is TRBV19, the J call TRBJ1-1; TRBD1 might be the D (5 bases). The V gene's germline CDR1 is LNHDA and CDR2 SQIVND (reference sequence). The CDR3 length is 14 residues. V was shortened by 8 bases and J by 2 bases, with 15 bases between the two germline ends. CDR3 bases: TGTGCCAGTCGATGGGATCAGGGCAACACTGAAGCTTTCTTT. Translated, it gives CASRWDQGNTEAFF.

This clone is a singleton in its sample. This sequence joins TRBV5-1 and TRBJ2-2; TRBD1 matches at 9 bases. The germline gives CDR1 SGHRS, CDR2 YFSETQ. J lost 6 bases, V lost 4 bases, and 4 bases had no gene match. The CDR3 runs to 14 residues. The CDR3 DNA follows: TGCGCCAGCAGCCCGGGACAGGGTCCCGGGGAGCTGTTTTTT. Amino acid sequence: CASSPGQGPGELFF.

This clone was counted a single time. The chain has TRBV27 and TRBJ2-1, with 10 bases identical to TRBD2. The germline V gene encodes CDR1 MNHEY and CDR2 SMNVEV (reference sequence). V was clipped by 6 bases and J by 5 bases; unmatched bases: 10. This CDR3 spans 16 amino acids. The CDR3 bases are TGTGCCAGCAGGGGCGTAGGGACTAGCGAAAACAATGAGCAGTTCTTC. This sequence encodes CASRGVGTSENNEQFF.